A single sample gave rise to the 3 T cell receptor beta chains below, sequenced in a study of T cell repertoires in cytomegalovirus infection. Which antigens these TCRs recognize remains unknown. One entry per CDR3 protein results from TCRdb running MiXCR on the reads. The sample holds about 830,000 distinct CDR3 sequences; around a third are singletons and the top ten take 9.5% to 15%. The source was cultured CD8+ T cells from PBMCs, collected from culture after CMV antigen stimulation. The receptors here all came from a human donor in good health (CMV status not recorded). Some clones in this sample may be carry-over from other donors' samples.

The table lists this clonotype with a few counts. This chain links TRBV6-1 with TRBJ2-7, with D possibly being TRBD1 (6 bases). The CDR3 totals 14 residues. Deletions cut 8 bases from V and 3 bases from J, with 17 bases between. Looked up from germline, CDR1 is MNHNS and CDR2 is SASEGT. DNA of the CDR3: TGTGCCAGCGAGGGGGTACAGACCTTCTACGAGCAGTACGTC. Protein product: CASEGVQTFYEQYV.

The chain carries TRBV28 and TRBJ2-1; TRBD2 matches 11 bases. The trim removed 7 bases at V and 9 bases at J, leaving 11 bases unmatched. Per the germline V gene, CDR1 is MDHEN and CDR2 is SYDVKM. This CDR3 is 15 amino acids long. Written as DNA, the CDR3 is TGTGCCAGCAATCTAGCGGGGGGCAGGTCGGTTGAGCAGTTCTTC. This codes for CASNLAGGRSVEQFF. The full variable domain, rest sourced from reference TRBV28 and TRBJ2-1, is DVKVTQSSRYLVKRTGEKVFLECVQDMDHENMFWYRQDPGLGLRLIYFSYDVKMKEKGDIPEGYSVSREKKERFSLILESASTNQTSMYLCASNLAGGRSVEQFFGPGTRLTVL.

The chain uses TRBV5-1 and TRBJ2-3, with unresolved D. Germline CDR1 reads SGHRS; CDR2 reads YFSETQ. Trimming left V 0 bases short and J 6 bases short, with 17 bases between. The CDR3 contains 16 residues. The DNA for the CDR3 is TGCGCCAGCAGCTTGGGGGCAGGAAGGGTTGGGGATACGCAGTATTTT. It specifies CASSLGAGRVGDTQYF.